This entry features one T cell receptor beta chain sequence. The sample belongs to a study of cytomegalovirus exposure and HLA in healthy donors. Profiled with immunoSEQ multiplex PCR; TCRdb holds only in-frame clones, not every one. Of roughly 75,000 clones detected, about 85% appear once; the ten largest clones hold 3%. The CDR3 is made up of 15 amino acids. Trimming stripped 1 base from V and 0 bases from J, with 8 bases between. The germline V gene encodes CDR1 SGHDN and CDR2 FVKESK. This rearrangement joins TRBV14 to TRBJ2-3; D is uncertain. The TCR sequence derives from a man aged 25 to 40 in good health and CMV-seronegative. Sequences were obtained from PBMCs. The CDR3 DNA reads as TGTGCCAGCAGCCAAGGTACGCGCAGCACAGATACGCAGTATTTT. Protein product: CASSQGTRSTDTQYF.